This T cell receptor (beta chain) was found in a study of radiation and T cells in renal cell carcinoma. Study in general: Nephrectomy followed 15 Gy stereotactic body radiation by 4 weeks. Points from the study as a whole: In blood, top tumor clones expanded by 2 weeks, shrinking by 4.

As to this clone: The antigen remains undetermined.

Time point here: baseline pretreatment blood. As to treatment: 15 Gy SBRT to primary tumor, nephrectomy 4 weeks later. Radiation-treated patients gave blood at baseline, week 2 and week 4. The patient's renal cell carcinoma had clear cell pathology. Sequenced by immunoSEQ multiplex PCR; TCRdb stores in-frame clones only, minus some. Of tens of thousands of clones in the sample, 82% were seen once. The V segment lost 3 bases and the J segment 2 bases; nucleotides outside the gene matches: 5. The CDR3 is 15 amino acids. Germline CDR1 and CDR2: MRHNA and SNTAGT. The clonotype comes from a man aged 60-69 years with renal cell carcinoma. The starting material was blood, obtained from a patient whose treatment included radiotherapy and nephrectomy. The V and J genes are TRBV6-4 and TRBJ2-3; 7 bases align to TRBD2. CDR3 DNA sequence: TGTGCCAGCAGTGATAGAGCGGGACCCACAGATACGCAGTATTTT. Translation gives CASSDRAGPTDTQYF.